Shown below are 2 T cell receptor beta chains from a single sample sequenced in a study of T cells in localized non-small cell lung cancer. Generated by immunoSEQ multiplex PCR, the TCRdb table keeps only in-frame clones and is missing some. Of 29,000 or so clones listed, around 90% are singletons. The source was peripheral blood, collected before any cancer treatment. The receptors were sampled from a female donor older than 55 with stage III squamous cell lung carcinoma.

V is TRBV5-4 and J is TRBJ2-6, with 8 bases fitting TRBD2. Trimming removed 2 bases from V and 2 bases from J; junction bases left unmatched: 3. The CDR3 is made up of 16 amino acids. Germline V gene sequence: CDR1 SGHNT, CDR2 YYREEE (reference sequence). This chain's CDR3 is CASSFAGGPGANVLTF. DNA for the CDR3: TGTGCCAGCAGCTTCGCGGGGGGCCCTGGGGCCAACGTCCTGACTTTC.

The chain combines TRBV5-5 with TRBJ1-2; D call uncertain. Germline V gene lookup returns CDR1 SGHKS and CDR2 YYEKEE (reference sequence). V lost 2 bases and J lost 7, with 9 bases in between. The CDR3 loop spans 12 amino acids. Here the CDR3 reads CASSFLESGYTF. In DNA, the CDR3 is TGTGCCAGCAGCTTTTTAGAATCTGGCTACACCTTC.